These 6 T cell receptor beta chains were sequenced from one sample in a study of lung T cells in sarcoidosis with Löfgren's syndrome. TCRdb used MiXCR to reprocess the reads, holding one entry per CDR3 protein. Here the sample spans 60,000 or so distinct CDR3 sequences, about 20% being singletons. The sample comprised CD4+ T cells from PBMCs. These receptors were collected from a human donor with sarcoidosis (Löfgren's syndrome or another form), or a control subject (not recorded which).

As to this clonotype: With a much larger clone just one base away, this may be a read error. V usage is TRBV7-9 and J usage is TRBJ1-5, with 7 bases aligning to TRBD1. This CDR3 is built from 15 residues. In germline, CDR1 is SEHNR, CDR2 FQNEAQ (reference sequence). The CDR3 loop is CASSSGGQGVSPQRF. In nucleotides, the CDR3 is TGTGCCAGCAGCTCCGGGGGGCAGGGGGTATCGCCCCAGCGTTTT.

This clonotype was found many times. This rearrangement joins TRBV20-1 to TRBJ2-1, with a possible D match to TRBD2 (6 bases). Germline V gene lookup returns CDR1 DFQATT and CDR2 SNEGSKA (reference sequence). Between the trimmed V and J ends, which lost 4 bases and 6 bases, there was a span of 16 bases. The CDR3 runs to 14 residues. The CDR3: CSANPGVGGNEQFF. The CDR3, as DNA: TGCAGTGCTAATCCGGGAGTCGGAGGCAATGAGCAGTTCTTC.

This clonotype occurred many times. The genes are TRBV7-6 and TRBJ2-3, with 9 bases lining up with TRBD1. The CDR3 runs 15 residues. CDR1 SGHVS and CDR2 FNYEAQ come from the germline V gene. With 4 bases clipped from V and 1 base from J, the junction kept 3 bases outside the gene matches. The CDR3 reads CASSSQGAGTDTQYF. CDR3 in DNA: TGTGCCAGCAGCTCACAGGGGGCTGGCACAGATACGCAGTATTTT.

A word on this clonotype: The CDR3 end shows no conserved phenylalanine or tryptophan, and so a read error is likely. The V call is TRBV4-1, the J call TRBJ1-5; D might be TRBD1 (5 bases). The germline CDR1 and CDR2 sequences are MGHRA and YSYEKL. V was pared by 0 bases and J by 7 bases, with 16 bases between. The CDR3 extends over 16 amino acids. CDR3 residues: CASSQDVIRVEQPQHL. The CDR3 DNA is TGCGCCAGCAGCCAAGATGTGATCAGGGTAGAGCAGCCCCAGCATCTT.

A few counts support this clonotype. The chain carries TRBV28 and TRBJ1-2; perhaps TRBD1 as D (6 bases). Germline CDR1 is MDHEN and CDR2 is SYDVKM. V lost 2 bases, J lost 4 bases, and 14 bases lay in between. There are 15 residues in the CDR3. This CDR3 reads CASSLRGPGAYGYTF. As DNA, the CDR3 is TGTGCCAGCAGTTTACGAGGGCCAGGGGCCTATGGCTACACCTTC.

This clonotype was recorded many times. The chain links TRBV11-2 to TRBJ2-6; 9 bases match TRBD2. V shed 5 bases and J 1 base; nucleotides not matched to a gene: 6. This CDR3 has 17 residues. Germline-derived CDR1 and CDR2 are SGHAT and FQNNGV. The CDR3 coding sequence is TGTGCCAGCAGCCGTAGCGGGAGTTCGTCTGGGGCCAACGTCCTGACTTTC. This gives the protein CASSRSGSSSGANVLTF.